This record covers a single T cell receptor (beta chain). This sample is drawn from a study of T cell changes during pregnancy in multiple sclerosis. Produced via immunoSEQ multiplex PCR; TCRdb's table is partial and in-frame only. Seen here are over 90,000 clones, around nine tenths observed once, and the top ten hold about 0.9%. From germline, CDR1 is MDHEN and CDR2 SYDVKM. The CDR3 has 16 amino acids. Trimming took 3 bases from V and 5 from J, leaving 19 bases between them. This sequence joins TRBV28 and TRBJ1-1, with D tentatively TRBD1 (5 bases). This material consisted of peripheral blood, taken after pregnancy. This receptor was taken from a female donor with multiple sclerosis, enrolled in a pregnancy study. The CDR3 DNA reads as TGTGCCAGCAGTTTGTCCCGCGGGACGGGACGAACTGAAGCTTTCTTT. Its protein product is CASSLSRGTGRTEAFF.